Presented here are 13 T cell receptor beta chains from one specimen sequenced in a study of CD8+CD57+ T cells in acquired aplastic anemia. Researchers used genomic DNA as the template to profile TCR beta VDJ and CDR3. Using its own MiXCR run on the reads, TCRdb lists one record per CDR3 protein. The sample holds around 200,000 distinct CDR3 sequences, less than 70% seen once. The sequenced material came from sorted CD4+, CD8+, or CD8+CD57+ T cells (not recorded which) from PBMCs. Receptors originate from a human donor in good health, serving as a control.

The chain uses TRBV5-8 and TRBJ2-1; TRBD1 aligns across 7 bases. The CDR3 has 15 amino acids. The V and J ends lost 5 bases and 6 bases, in that order; junction bases with no gene match: 11. From germline, CDR1 is SGHTS and CDR2 YDEGEE. CDR3 amino acids: CASRQRQGSLNEQFF. Here the CDR3 DNA reads TGTGCCAGCAGACAAAGACAGGGTAGCCTCAATGAGCAGTTCTTC.

The V call is TRBV27, the J call TRBJ2-1; TRBD1 is a possible D gene (6 bases). The germline V gene has CDR1 MNHEY and CDR2 SMNVEV (reference sequence). V was shortened by 3 bases and J by 2 bases, with 11 bases between the two germline ends. The CDR3 covers 15 residues. The CDR3: CASSLWTAPYNEQFF. The CDR3 nucleotides are TGTGCCAGCAGTTTGTGGACAGCGCCCTACAATGAGCAGTTCTTC.

For this clonotype: One end of the junction does not line up with germline, which may come from a read error. This chain connects TRBV15 to TRBJ1-1; tentative D call: TRBD1 (6 bases). Germline loops: CDR1 LNHNV, CDR2 YYDKDF (reference sequence). This CDR3 has 12 residues. CDR3 protein: CASSSGVIEAFF. CDR3 DNA sequence: TGTGCCAGCAGCTCAGGGGTCATTGAAGCTTTCTTT. Full variable domain (rest looked up from reference TRBV15 and TRBJ1-1): DAMVIQNPRYQVTQFGKPVTLSCSQTLNHNVMYWYQQKSSQAPKLLFHYYDKDFNNEADTPDNFQSRRPNTSFCFLDIRSPGLGDTAMYLCASSSGVIEAFFGQGTRLTVV.

This clonotype was counted ten times or more. J is TRBJ2-7 and V is TRBV5-6; no firm D call. Germline lookup yields CDR1 SGHDT and CDR2 YYEEEE. V lost 3 bases to trimming and J lost 5 bases, with 12 bases between them. The CDR3 loop spans 13 amino acids. The CDR3 nucleotides read TGTGCCAGCAGCTCAAGTAGGGTTGACGAGCAGTACTTC. This sequence encodes CASSSSRVDEQYF.

This clonotype was seen many times. The V call is TRBV20-1, the J call TRBJ2-3, with 15 bases fitting TRBD2. Trimming at V came to 6 bases and at J to 0 bases, leaving 7 bases not matched to a gene. Per the germline V gene, CDR1 is DFQATT and CDR2 is SNEGSKA (reference sequence). This CDR3 has 17 residues. In DNA, the CDR3 is TGCAGTGCAGCCGGGACTAGCGGGGGGACAAGCACAGATACGCAGTATTTT. Protein product: CSAAGTSGGTSTDTQYF.

On this clonotype itself: Because the CDR3 is missing its conserved closing phenylalanine or tryptophan, this is likely a read error. The limits of the CDR3 on the DNA are not certain, so only TCRdb's listed CDR3 is given. The chain combines TRBV15 with TRBJ1-2. The germline V gene has CDR1 LNHNV and CDR2 YYDKDF (reference sequence). The CDR3 sequence runs 9 residues, both termini included. CDR3 amino acids: CATSRVATQ.

The CDR3 DNA sequence: TGCAGTGCTAACCGGGACAGTGAAGCTTTCTTT. Protein product: CSANRDSEAFF. The chain joins TRBV20-1 to TRBJ1-1; TRBD1 agrees at 7 bases. This CDR3 contains 11 residues. The junction had 3 bases not matched to a gene; V was cut back by 4 bases and J by 7 bases. Germline CDR1 reads DFQATT; CDR2 reads SNEGSKA (reference sequence).

This clonotype was seen many times. CDR3 DNA sequence: TGCAGTGCTAGACGACAGACCTACGAGCAGTACTTC. Protein sequence: CSARRQTYEQYF. The chain is built from TRBV20-1 and TRBJ2-7, with D possibly matching TRBD1 (5 bases). CDR1 is DFQATT and CDR2 is SNEGSKA in the germline V gene (reference sequence). This CDR3 region has 12 residues. Trimming removed 2 bases from V and 2 bases from J, with 7 bases in between.

This clonotype was counted many times. The CDR3 DNA is TGTGCCAGCAGTTTTTTCGAAAGGGACACTGAAGCTTTCTTT. This sequence encodes CASSFFERDTEAFF. This chain uses TRBV12-3 or TRBV12-4 with TRBJ1-1, with D uncertain. V lost 3 bases, J lost 3 bases, and 11 bases lay in between. This CDR3 has 14 residues.

This clonotype was counted many times. CDR3 residues: CASSCGQSSGNTIYF. The CDR3 bases are TGTGCCAGTAGTTGCGGACAGAGCTCTGGAAACACCATATATTTT. The chain joins TRBV19 to TRBJ1-3; weak D call: TRBD1 (6 bases). Deletions cut 5 bases from V and 0 bases from J, with 11 bases between. Germline values: CDR1 LNHDA, CDR2 SQIVND (reference sequence). The CDR3 loop spans 15 amino acids.

This clonotype was counted at least ten times. This sequence joins TRBV11-1 and TRBJ2-2; 10 positions match TRBD1. The germline V gene has CDR1 SGHAT and CDR2 FQDESV (reference sequence). There are 17 residues in the CDR3. The ends lost 4 bases at V and 5 bases at J; junction bases unmatched: 10. CDR3 amino acids: CASSSDWTGGKTGELFF. The CDR3 nucleotides are TGTGCCAGCAGCTCAGACTGGACAGGGGGTAAAACCGGGGAGCTGTTTTTT. The full variable domain, completed using reference TRBV11-1 and TRBJ2-2, is EAEVAQSPRYKITEKSQAVAFWCDPISGHATLYWYRQILGQGPELLVQFQDESVVDDSQLPKDRFSAERLKGVDSTLKIQPAELGDSAMYLCASSSDWTGGKTGELFFGEGSRLTVL.

Concerning this clonotype itself: Given a much more abundant clone one base away, this may be a read error. This rearrangement joins TRBV10-3 to TRBJ1-3; D gene unclear. From germline, CDR1 is ENHRY and CDR2 SYGVKD. Trimming shortened V by 5 bases and J by 0 bases, and 11 bases separated the two germline ends. This CDR3 contains 15 residues. The CDR3 bases are TGTGCCATCAGTTACGGCGGTTTCTCTGGAAACACCATATATTTT. Encoded protein: CAISYGGFSGNTIYF.

The chain recombines TRBV20-1 with TRBJ1-1; 7 bases are a match to TRBD1. J was trimmed by 1 base and V by 6 bases; bases with no gene match: 14. Looked up from germline, CDR1 is DFQATT and CDR2 is SNEGSKA (reference sequence). The CDR3 consists of 16 residues. In DNA form, the CDR3 reads TGCAGTGCCAGCAGCACCCGACAGGGAGCGAACACTGAAGCTTTCTTT. Its protein product is CSASSTRQGANTEAFF.